Below are 21 T cell receptor beta chains sequenced from a single sample in a study of Ad26.COV2.S vaccination and SARS-CoV-2 variants. As for treatment: some 20 received Ad26.COV2.S at low or high dose, single or two shots; roughly five received placebo; per-sample allocation not given. Samples came from day 63 after the first vaccine or placebo injection. Here immunoSEQ multiplex PCR was the method, and the copy in TCRdb shows in-frame clones only, minus some. Seen here are about 320,000 clones, about 82% observed once, and the top ten hold around 2%. The material was peripheral blood, obtained in a trial of Ad26.COV2.S vaccine versus placebo. The receptors shown here come from a person aged 18-60 years who received the Ad26.COV2.S COVID-19 vaccine or a placebo.

The V and J genes are TRBV5-1 and TRBJ1-1; 7 bases align to TRBD1. The length of the CDR3 is 15 residues. Germline CDR1 reads SGHRS; CDR2 reads YFSETQ. V dropped 0 bases and J dropped 5; count of bases not matched to a gene: 7. The CDR3 DNA is TGCGCCAGCAGCTTGGCCAAGGGGGCGAGAACTGAAGCTTTCTTT. Residues: CASSLAKGARTEAFF.

The rearrangement links TRBV6-1 to TRBJ2-3; perhaps TRBD1 as D (7 bases). CDR1 is MNHNS and CDR2 is SASEGT in the germline V gene. Between the trimmed V and J ends, which lost 2 bases and 6 bases, there was a span of 24 bases. CDR3 length: 18 residues. CDR3 loop: CASSERGQGGPYGDTQYF. The CDR3 bases are TGTGCCAGCAGTGAAAGGGGGCAGGGGGGACCGTACGGGGATACGCAGTATTTT.

The CDR3 nucleotides are TGTGCCAGCAGTTTAAGGGTTACCTACGAGCAGTACTTC. Translating it yields CASSLRVTYEQYF. The V and J genes are TRBV27 and TRBJ2-7; D uncertain. Trimming pared 2 bases from V and 2 bases from J, leaving 7 bases between. Germline loops: CDR1 MNHEY, CDR2 SMNVEV (reference sequence). This CDR3 has 13 residues.

At least ten counts were recorded for this clone. The chain employs TRBV27 and TRBJ1-1, with 7 bases identical to TRBD1. Germline V gene data show CDR1 as MNHEY and CDR2 as SMNVEV (reference sequence). The junction had 10 bases not matched to a gene; V was cut back by 5 bases and J by 4 bases. The CDR3 runs 15 residues. CDR3 in DNA: TGTGCCAGCAGTGAACTAGGGGGCGCGGGCACTGAAGCTTTCTTT. Its protein is CASSELGGAGTEAFF.

The CDR3 coding sequence is TGTGCCAGCAGCCTCCGGCAGGGGGTAGGAAGCGGTGAAGCTTTCTTT. Its protein is CASSLRQGVGSGEAFF. J is TRBJ1-1 and V is TRBV14; 7 nucleotides align to TRBD1. Germline assignment: CDR1 SGHDN and CDR2 FVKESK. The trim removed 4 bases at V and 7 bases at J, leaving 15 bases unmatched. There are 16 residues in the CDR3.

The chain joins TRBV4-1 to TRBJ2-5; no reliable D call. V was shortened by 0 bases and J by 10 bases, with 15 bases between the two germline ends. Germline CDR1 reads MGHRA; CDR2 reads YSYEKL. CDR3 size: 14 residues. CDR3 protein: CASSQDGPHRGQYF. As DNA, the CDR3 is TGCGCCAGCAGCCAAGATGGACCCCACAGAGGCCAGTACTTC.

CDR3 nucleotide sequence: TGTGCCAGCTCACCCGGACAGGGGGTTCCCTATGGCTACACCTTC. It yields the protein CASSPGQGVPYGYTF. The rearrangement links TRBV18 to TRBJ1-2; 10 bases are shared with TRBD1. Losses at the gene ends were 3 bases for V and 4 bases for J; bases not matched to a gene: 5. The CDR3 contains 15 residues. Germline CDR1 and CDR2: KGHSH and LQKENI. The variable domain in full, with the rest retrieved from reference TRBV18 and TRBJ1-2, is NAGVMQNPRHLVRRRGQEARLRCSPMKGHSHVYWYRQLPEEGLKFMVYLQKENIIDESGMPKERFSAEFPKEGPSILRIQQVVRGDSAAYFCASSPGQGVPYGYTFGSGTRLTVV.

The rearrangement links TRBV5-1 to TRBJ1-4; D might be TRBD1 (5 bases). Trimming pared 1 base from V and 1 base from J, leaving 8 bases between. This CDR3 has 15 amino acids. Germline values: CDR1 SGHRS, CDR2 YFSETQ. The CDR3 nucleotides are TGCGCCAGCAGCTTGTCCCAGGGAACTAATGAAAAACTGTTTTTT. Residues: CASSLSQGTNEKLFF.

This clone showed up just a few times. The chain links TRBV11-2 to TRBJ1-5; D not resolved. V was pared by 0 bases and J by 13 bases, with 13 bases between. The CDR3 length is 13 residues. Germline CDR1 SGHAT, CDR2 FQNNGV. CDR3 sequence reads: CASSLDPDLPQHF. The DNA of the CDR3 is TGTGCCAGCAGCTTAGACCCGGATCTGCCTCAGCATTTT.

This chain uses TRBV29-1 with TRBJ2-1; a possible D gene is TRBD2 (6 bases). This CDR3 comprises 12 residues. V lost 4 bases and J 8 bases, leaving 12 bases between the germline ends. From germline, CDR1 is SQVTM and CDR2 ANQGSEA. The CDR3 protein is CSVVSPSDEQFF. The CDR3 DNA is TGCAGCGTTGTGTCCCCTAGCGATGAGCAGTTCTTC.

CDR3 in DNA: TGTGCCAGCAGTTACGGATCTCGGGGACGTGGAGGGGGTTCCCCCTATGGCTACACCTTC. Amino acid sequence: CASSYGSRGRGGGSPYGYTF. The rearrangement joins TRBV6-2 or TRBV6-3 to TRBJ1-2, with a weak D call TRBD1 (6 bases). CDR1 is MNHEY, CDR2 SVGEGT, per germline. The CDR3 is made up of 20 amino acids. V lost 2 bases and J 4 bases, leaving 29 bases between the germline ends.

This chain joins TRBV6-5 and TRBJ1-1; 7 nucleotides agree with TRBD1. Germline values: CDR1 MNHEY, CDR2 SVGAGI. With V trimmed by 2 bases and J by 7 bases, 13 bases remained unmatched. The CDR3 covers 16 residues. The CDR3, as DNA: TGTGCCAGCAGTTACGGCGCGGCAGGGGGAACATTTGAAGCTTTCTTT. This gives the protein CASSYGAAGGTFEAFF.

The rearrangement links TRBV4-1 to TRBJ1-1; D is possibly TRBD1 (5 bases). CDR1 MGHRA and CDR2 YSYEKL come from the germline V gene. The CDR3 spans 14 residues. Trimming cost V 4 bases and J 2 bases, with 11 bases left between them. The CDR3 bases are TGCGCCAGCAGCCCCCGGGACCCAAACACTGAAGCTTTCTTT. This encodes CASSPRDPNTEAFF.

The chain joins TRBV18 to TRBJ2-7; D is possibly TRBD1 (6 bases). CDR1 is KGHSH, CDR2 LQKENI, per germline. Trimming left V 4 bases short and J 2 bases short, with 12 bases between. The CDR3 contains 14 residues. Written as DNA, the CDR3 is TGTGCCAGCTCACGGACAGCTAACGCCTACGAGCAGTACTTC. It encodes CASSRTANAYEQYF.

The chain uses TRBV3-1 (or the pseudogene TRBV3-2) and TRBJ2-1; TRBD2 matches at 10 bases. With 4 bases clipped from V and 6 bases from J, the junction kept 9 bases outside the gene matches. CDR3 size: 16 residues. Germline V lookup: CDR1 LGHDT, CDR2 YNNKEL (reference sequence). CDR3 nucleotides: TGTGCCAGCAGCCGGCTTCCGGGACTAGCGAGCAATGAGCAGTTCTTC. It specifies CASSRLPGLASNEQFF.

The rearrangement uses TRBV12-3 or TRBV12-4 and TRBJ2-7, with D unclear. CDR3 length: 12 residues. Trimming left V 2 bases short and J 3 bases short, with 5 bases between. CDR3 loop: CASSLNIYEQYF. The CDR3 coding sequence is TGTGCCAGCAGTTTAAATATCTACGAGCAGTACTTC.

The genes are TRBV6-5 and TRBJ2-5; D is unresolved. The CDR3 has 13 residues. Germline V gene sequence: CDR1 MNHEY, CDR2 SVGAGI. V dropped 5 bases and J dropped 3 bases, with 10 bases sitting between them. CDR3 nucleotides: TGTGCCAGCAGTCCGCTTACGGAAGAGACCCAGTACTTC. Translating it yields CASSPLTEETQYF.

This clone was seen a handful of times. The rearrangement links TRBV5-1 to TRBJ1-6; D gene ambiguous. The CDR3 covers 13 residues. Trimming left V 1 base short and J 12 bases short, with 11 bases between. CDR1 is SGHRS, CDR2 YFSETQ, per germline. CDR3: CASSLSGDVPLHF. CDR3 coding DNA: TGCGCCAGCAGCTTGTCGGGCGACGTACCCCTCCACTTT.

This clone was found once. The chain is built from TRBV4-1 and TRBJ2-7, with D tentatively TRBD2 (6 bases). Germline loops: CDR1 MGHRA, CDR2 YSYEKL. CDR3 size: 15 residues. Trimming shortened V by 0 bases and J by 2 bases, and 11 bases separated the two germline ends. The CDR3 is CASSQEGGETYEQYF. The CDR3 DNA sequence: TGCGCCAGCAGCCAAGAAGGCGGGGAGACCTACGAGCAGTACTTC.

This clone appeared a single time. CDR3 nucleotide sequence: TGTGCCTGGAGCCGGGACAGCTCCTACGAGCAGTACTTC. Translated: CAWSRDSSYEQYF. The rearrangement joins TRBV30 to TRBJ2-7; 7 nucleotides agree with TRBD1. Trimming took 3 bases from V and 0 from J; bases not matched to a gene: 2. CDR1 GTSNPN and CDR2 SVGIG come from the germline V gene (reference sequence). The CDR3 is 13 residues long.

This rearrangement joins TRBV19 to TRBJ1-1; D is uncertain. Looked up from germline, CDR1 is LNHDA and CDR2 is SQIVND (reference sequence). This CDR3 is built from 14 residues. Between the trimmed V and J ends, which lost 6 bases and 4 bases, there was a span of 15 bases. The CDR3 reads CASSPTSSATEAFF. The CDR3, as DNA: TGTGCCAGTAGCCCGACATCGTCGGCCACTGAAGCTTTCTTT.